This T cell receptor beta chain was captured in a study of T cell responses to AZD1222 COVID-19 vaccine. Clones were sequenced by immunoSEQ multiplex PCR, and TCRdb holds only the in-frame ones, with some missing. The sample has about 120,000 clones; roughly 88% are singletons. This clone was counted a single time. This CDR3 is also generated by other DNA sequences in the sample. The sequenced sample was peripheral blood, obtained on day 0 of AZD1222 vaccination. This TCR was recovered from an adult in good health.

The CDR3 here is CATSEQETQYF. The DNA of the CDR3 is TGTGCCACCAGTGAACAAGAGACCCAGTACTTC. The chain is built from TRBV24-1 and TRBJ2-5; D is unclear. Per germline, CDR1 KGHDR and CDR2 SFDVKD. Trimming cost V 4 bases and J 2 bases, with 1 base left between them. The CDR3 contains 11 residues.